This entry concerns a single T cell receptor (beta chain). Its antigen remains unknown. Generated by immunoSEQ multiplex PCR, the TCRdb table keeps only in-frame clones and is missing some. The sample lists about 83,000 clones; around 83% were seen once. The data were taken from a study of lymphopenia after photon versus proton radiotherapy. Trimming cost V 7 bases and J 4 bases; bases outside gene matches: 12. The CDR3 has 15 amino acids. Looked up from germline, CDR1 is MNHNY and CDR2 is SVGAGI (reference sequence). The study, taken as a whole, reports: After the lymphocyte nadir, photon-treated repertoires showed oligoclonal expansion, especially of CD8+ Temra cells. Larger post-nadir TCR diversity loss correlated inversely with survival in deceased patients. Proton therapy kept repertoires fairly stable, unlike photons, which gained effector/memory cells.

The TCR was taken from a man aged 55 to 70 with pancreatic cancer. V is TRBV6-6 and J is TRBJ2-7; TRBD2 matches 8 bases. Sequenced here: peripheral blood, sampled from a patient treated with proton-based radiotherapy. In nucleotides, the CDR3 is TGTGCCAGCACCGTACCGGGACTAGGGGGTTACGAGCAGTACTTC. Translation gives CASTVPGLGGYEQYF.